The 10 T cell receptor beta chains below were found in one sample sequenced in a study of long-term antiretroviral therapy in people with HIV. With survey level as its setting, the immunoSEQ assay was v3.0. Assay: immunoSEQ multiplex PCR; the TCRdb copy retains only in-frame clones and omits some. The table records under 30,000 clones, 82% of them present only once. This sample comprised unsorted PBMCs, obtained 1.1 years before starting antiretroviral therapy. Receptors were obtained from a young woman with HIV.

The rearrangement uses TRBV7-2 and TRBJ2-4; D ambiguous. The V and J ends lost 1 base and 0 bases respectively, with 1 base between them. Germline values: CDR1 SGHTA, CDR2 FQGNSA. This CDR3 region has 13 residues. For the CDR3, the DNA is TGTGCCAGCAGCTTAGGAGCCAAAAACATTCAGTACTTC. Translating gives CASSLGAKNIQYF.

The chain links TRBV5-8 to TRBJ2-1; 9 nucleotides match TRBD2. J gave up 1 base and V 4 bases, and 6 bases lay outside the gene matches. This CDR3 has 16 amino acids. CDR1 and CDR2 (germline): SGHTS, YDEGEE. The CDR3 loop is CASSDRAGGSYNEQFF. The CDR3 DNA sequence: TGTGCCAGCAGCGACCGAGCGGGGGGTTCCTACAATGAGCAGTTCTTC. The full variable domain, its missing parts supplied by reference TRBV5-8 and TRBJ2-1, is EAGVTQSPTHLIKTRGQQATLRCSPISGHTSVYWYQQALGLGLQFLLWYDEGEERNRGNFPPRFSGRQFPNYSSELNVNALELEDSALYLCASSDRAGGSYNEQFFGPGTRLTVL.

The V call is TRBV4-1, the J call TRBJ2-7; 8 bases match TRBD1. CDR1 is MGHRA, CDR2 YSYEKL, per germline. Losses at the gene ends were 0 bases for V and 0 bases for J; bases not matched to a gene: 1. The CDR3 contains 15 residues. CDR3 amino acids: CASSQDGQGSYEQYF. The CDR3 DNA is TGCGCCAGCAGCCAAGATGGACAGGGCTCCTACGAGCAGTACTTC.

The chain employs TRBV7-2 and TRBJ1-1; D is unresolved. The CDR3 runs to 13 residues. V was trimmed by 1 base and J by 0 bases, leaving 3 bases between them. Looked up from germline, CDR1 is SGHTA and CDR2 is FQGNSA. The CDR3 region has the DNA TGTGCCAGCAGCTTAGGCATGAACACTGAAGCTTTCTTT. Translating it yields CASSLGMNTEAFF.

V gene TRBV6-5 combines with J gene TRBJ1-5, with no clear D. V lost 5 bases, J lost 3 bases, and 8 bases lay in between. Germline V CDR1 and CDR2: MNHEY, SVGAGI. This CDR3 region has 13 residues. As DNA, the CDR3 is TGTGCCAGCAGTCGGTCACACAATCAGCCCCAGCATTTT. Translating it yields CASSRSHNQPQHF.

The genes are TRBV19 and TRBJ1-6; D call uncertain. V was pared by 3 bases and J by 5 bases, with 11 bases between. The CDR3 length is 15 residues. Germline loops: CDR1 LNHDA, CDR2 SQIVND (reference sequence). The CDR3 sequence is CASSIRSENNSPLHF. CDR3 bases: TGTGCCAGTAGTATTAGGTCCGAGAATAATTCACCCCTCCACTTT.

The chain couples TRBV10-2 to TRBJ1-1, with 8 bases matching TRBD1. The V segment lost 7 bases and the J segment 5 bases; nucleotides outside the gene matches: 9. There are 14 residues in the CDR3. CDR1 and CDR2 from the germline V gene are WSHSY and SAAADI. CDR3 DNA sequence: TGCGCCAGCAACCCAGGGGGCCCTTCTACTGAAGCTTTCTTT. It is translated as CASNPGGPSTEAFF.

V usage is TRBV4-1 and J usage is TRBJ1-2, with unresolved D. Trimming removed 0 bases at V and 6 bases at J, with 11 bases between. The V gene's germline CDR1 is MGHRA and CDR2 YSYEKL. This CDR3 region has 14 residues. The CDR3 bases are TGCGCCAGCAGCCAAGATAGGGTGGCGGATGGCTACACCTTC. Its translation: CASSQDRVADGYTF.

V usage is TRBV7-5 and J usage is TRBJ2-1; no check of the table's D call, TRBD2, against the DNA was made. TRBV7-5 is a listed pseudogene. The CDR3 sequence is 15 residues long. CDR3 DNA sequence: TGTGTCAGAAGCGTTACTAGCGGGGACTACAATGAGCAGTTCTTC. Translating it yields CVRSVTSGDYNEQFF.

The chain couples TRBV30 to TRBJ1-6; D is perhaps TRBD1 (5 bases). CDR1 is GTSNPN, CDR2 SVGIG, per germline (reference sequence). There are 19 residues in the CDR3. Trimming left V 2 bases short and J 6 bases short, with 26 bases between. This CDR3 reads CAWSRTSSRQGISNSPLHF. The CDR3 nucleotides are TGTGCCTGGAGTAGGACTTCTTCACGGCAGGGAATCTCTAATTCACCCCTCCACTTT.